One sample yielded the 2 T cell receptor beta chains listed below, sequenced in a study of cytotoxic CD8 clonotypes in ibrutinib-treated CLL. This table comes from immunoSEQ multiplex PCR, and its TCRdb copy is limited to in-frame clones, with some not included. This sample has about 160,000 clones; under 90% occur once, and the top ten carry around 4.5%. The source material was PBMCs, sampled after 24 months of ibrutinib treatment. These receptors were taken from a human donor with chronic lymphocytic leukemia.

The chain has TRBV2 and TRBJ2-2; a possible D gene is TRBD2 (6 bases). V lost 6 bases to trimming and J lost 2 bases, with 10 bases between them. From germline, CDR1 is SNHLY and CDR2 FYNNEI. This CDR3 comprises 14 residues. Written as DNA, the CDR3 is TGTGCCAGCAGGCAGCGGGTTAACACCGGGGAGCTGTTTTTT. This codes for CASRQRVNTGELFF.

CDR3 residues: CASSLGHSPSYEQYF. The DNA of the CDR3 is TGTGCCAGCAGCCTCGGACATTCCCCTTCCTACGAGCAGTACTTC. This rearrangement joins TRBV7-2 to TRBJ2-7; possibly TRBD1 for D (5 bases). The germline gives CDR1 SGHTA, CDR2 FQGNSA. CDR3 length equals 15 residues. Deletions cut 5 bases from V and 1 base from J, with 15 bases between.